This T cell receptor (beta chain) is drawn from a study of T cell changes during pregnancy in multiple sclerosis (dated by TCRdb to between 2018 and 2021). For the wider study: Changes in the T cell repertoire over the course of pregnancy were examined in this study in women with multiple sclerosis.

Notes on this clone: It has no known antigen specificity. Within one base of it there is no much larger clone, and no base qualities were kept.

V sheds 2 bases and J sheds 1 base, leaving 20 bases between their ends. Inclusive of the bounding cysteine and phenylalanine, the CDR3 is 18 residues long. Kept here is only the CDR3 DNA, which spans 54 bases and is read in frame from base 1. CDR1 and CDR2 are read off the germline V gene as SGHRS and YFSETQ. Libraries were prepared through the immunoSEQ multiplex PCR assay. TCRdb carries this immuneACCESS record with in-frame sequences only. Its versions omit some clonotypes, under half of them owing to an unresolved V gene in the studies checked, with the rest unexplained. Across this sample there are 42,000 or so clones, with roughly 93% seen only once. The ten largest clonotypes hold 0.35% of the sample.

The TCR comes from a female donor with multiple sclerosis, enrolled in a pregnancy study. The sequence joins TRBV5-1 to TRBJ2-3, with TRBD1 tentatively as D gene (5 bases match). This specimen was CD4+ T cells from peripheral blood mononuclear cells, taken after pregnancy. The encoded CDR3 is CASSFLTGPRLGTDTQYF. The sequence in DNA is TGCGCCAGCAGCTTTTTAACAGGTCCACGTCTTGGCACAGATACGCAGTATTTT.